This T cell receptor beta chain was found in a study of OX40 agonist ivuxolimab in advanced cancers. Patients who had autoimmune disease history or got systemic immunosuppression were left out. Germline-derived CDR1 and CDR2 are MNHEY and SVGAGI. With 5 bases removed from V and 2 bases from J, the gap between germline ends came to 15 bases. CDR3 length equals 15 residues. Sequencing was performed with immunoSEQ multiplex PCR; in TCRdb, only in-frame clones are kept and a portion is missing. The data contain about 120,000 clones, roughly nine tenths of them singletons. The specimen was CD4+ or CD8+ T cells sorted from blood, collected in a trial of the OX40 agonist ivuxolimab. The source is an adult with an advanced solid tumor such as melanoma, head and neck, liver or kidney cancer. The chain employs TRBV6-5 and TRBJ1-2; perhaps TRBD1 as D (5 bases). The CDR3 DNA sequence: TGTGCCAGCAGTCATCTATTGACAGAAAACTATGGCTACACCTTC. Protein product: CASSHLLTENYGYTF.